Given below is one T cell receptor beta chain in context. What it binds is not known. The conserved final phenylalanine or tryptophan is absent from the CDR3, which likely points to a read error. The V end lost 5 bases, the J end lost 13 bases, and 15 bases lay between the germline ends. This CDR3 is 13 amino acids long. Germline loops: CDR1 MNHNY, CDR2 SVGAGI (reference sequence). Researchers ran the PCR with 60 Vbeta and 13 Jbeta primers. Method: immunoSEQ multiplex PCR; TCRdb's copy keeps in-frame clones and lacks some. The sample carries tens of thousands of clones, roughly 77% recorded once. This entry is derived from a study of cytomegalovirus exposure and HLA in healthy donors. Whole-study results and caveats: The authors later found HLA-associated TCR beta chains more clonally expanded than equally common others. It was in a later analysis that TCR association rates were seen to vary by HLA locus, highest for DRB1 and lowest for HLA-C.

The donors were healthy bone marrow donors. This chain uses TRBV6-6 with TRBJ1-6; a weak D match, TRBD1 (5 bases). The TCR was taken from a human donor in good health. The sample comprised PBMCs. The CDR3 loop reads CASSPGMGGPLHL. DNA for the CDR3: TGTGCCAGCAGTCCAGGGATGGGGGGTCCCCTCCACCTT.